Following are 25 T cell receptor beta chains from one sample sequenced in a study of glioma-infiltrating T cells. Using RNA template, CDR3s of TCR alpha and beta were amplified with iRepertoire arm-PCR. One entry per CDR3 protein, called by TCRdb with MiXCR from the multiplex PCR reads. The data contain roughly 350,000 distinct CDR3 sequences, 35% to 45% of them seen just once; the ten biggest clones take up around 13%. Material for sequencing was glioma tissue, nonneoplastic brain tissue, or PBMCs (not recorded which). The receptors were gathered from a human donor with low-grade glioma or glioblastoma, undergoing nonglioma brain surgery, or in good health (not recorded which).

This clonotype occurred many times. V gene TRBV6-1 combines with J gene TRBJ2-7; TRBD2 matches at 13 bases. V gave up 4 bases and J gave up 3 bases; unmatched junction bases: 6. Germline lookup yields CDR1 MNHNS and CDR2 SASEGT. The CDR3 extends over 16 amino acids. CDR3 sequence reads: CASSGGLAGVLYEQYF. CDR3 nucleotides: TGTGCCAGCAGTGGTGGACTAGCGGGAGTTCTCTACGAGCAGTACTTC.

The chain carries TRBV20-1 and TRBJ2-7; TRBD2 might be the D (5 bases). Germline V CDR1 and CDR2: DFQATT, SNEGSKA (reference sequence). CDR3 length: 14 residues. Trimming pared 5 bases from V and 12 bases from J, leaving 26 bases between. The CDR3, as DNA: TGCAGTGCTCACATCGAGGGCCAAACCACTAAACCGTACTTC. It is translated as CSAHIEGQTTKPYF.

About this clonotype itself: Just one base apart from a much larger clone, this may be a read error. The chain combines TRBV20-1 with TRBJ1-4; 9 bases align to TRBD1. Germline V gene sequence: CDR1 DFQATT, CDR2 SNEGSKA (reference sequence). The CDR3 runs 16 residues. CDR3 nucleotide sequence: TGCAGTGCTAGAGACGCCTGGACAGGGGTTGGAGAAAAACCGTTTTTT. This gives the protein CSARDAWTGVGEKPFF.

This chain uses TRBV28 with TRBJ2-1; no reliable D call. Germline CDR1 and CDR2: MDHEN and SYDVKM. CDR3 length: 11 residues. V was shortened by 4 bases and J by 7 bases, with 5 bases between the two germline ends. The chain's CDR3 is CASSWVNEQFF. Here the CDR3 DNA reads TGTGCCAGCAGTTGGGTGAATGAGCAGTTCTTC. The complete variable domain, with remaining parts taken from reference TRBV28 and TRBJ2-1, reads DVKVTQSSRYLVKRTGEKVFLECVQDMDHENMFWYRQDPGLGLRLIYFSYDVKMKEKGDIPEGYSVSREKKERFSLILESASTNQTSMYLCASSWVNEQFFGPGTRLTVL.

This clonotype was seen at least ten times. The gene calls are TRBV27 and TRBJ1-1, with D possibly matching TRBD1 (5 bases). The CDR3 has 16 amino acids. In germline, CDR1 is MNHEY, CDR2 SMNVEV (reference sequence). V shed 4 bases and J shed 5 bases, with 20 bases lying between them. This CDR3 reads CASSSLGFGGLTEAFF. The DNA for the CDR3 is TGTGCCAGCAGTTCATTGGGGTTCGGGGGTCTTACTGAAGCTTTCTTT.

The table lists this clonotype with many counts. The V gene is TRBV6-6, the J gene TRBJ2-7; D perhaps matches TRBD2 (6 bases). The CDR3 extends over 15 amino acids. V gave up 0 bases and J gave up 3 bases, with 12 bases separating them. The V gene's germline CDR1 is MNHNY and CDR2 SVGAGI (reference sequence). Here the CDR3 DNA reads TGTGCCAGCAGTTACTCGGATGCGGGAAGCTACGAGCAGTACTTC. It codes for CASSYSDAGSYEQYF.

Concerning this clonotype itself: Since a much larger clone is just one base distant, this may be a read error. The V gene is TRBV28, the J gene TRBJ1-2; D gene ambiguous. The CDR3 consists of 13 residues. Per the germline V gene, CDR1 is MDHEN and CDR2 is SYDVKM. Trimming stripped 6 bases from V and 5 bases from J, with 13 bases between. This CDR3 reads CASSLVAFYGYTF. In DNA, the CDR3 is TGTGCCAGCAGCCTGGTGGCTTTTTATGGCTACACCTTC.

In its sample, this clonotype was seen many times. The chain has TRBV27 and TRBJ2-7; D ambiguous. The ends were cut back, 2 bases at V and 6 bases at J, with 14 bases in the middle. Germline-derived CDR1 and CDR2 are MNHEY and SMNVEV (reference sequence). This CDR3 has 14 amino acids. In DNA, the CDR3 is TGTGCCAGCAGTTTAGGTATTGGCGCTGGCGAGCAGTACTTC. Amino acids: CASSLGIGAGEQYF.

As for this clonotype: This may stem from a read error, because a much larger clone lies one nucleotide away. This chain joins TRBV6-2 or TRBV6-3 and TRBJ2-5; tentatively, D is TRBD2 (5 bases). Germline assignment: CDR1 MNHEY and CDR2 SVGEGT. The CDR3 totals 13 residues. As DNA, the CDR3 is TGTGCCAGCAGTGGAAGAGGGCGAGAGAGCCAGTACTTC. Its protein product is CASSGRGRESQYF.

Regarding this clonotype: A much larger clone lies a single base off, so this may be a read error. The chain employs TRBV20-1 and TRBJ1-1; maybe TRBD1 (5 bases). The germline gives CDR1 DFQATT, CDR2 SNEGSKA (reference sequence). The CDR3 loop spans 14 amino acids. The CDR3 region is CSAGDRRGNTEAFF. The DNA for the CDR3 is TGCAGTGCTGGAGATCGTAGGGGGAACACTGAAGCTTTCTTT.

This clonotype was picked up one time. V and J are TRBV30 and TRBJ1-2; D gene uncertain. The CDR3 runs 14 residues. The germline CDR1 and CDR2 sequences are GTSNPN and SVGIG (reference sequence). With 5 bases removed from V and 0 bases from J, the gap between germline ends came to 13 bases. CDR3 coding DNA: TGTGCCTGGGCCAGGTTATTGACTAACTATGGCTACACCTTC. Amino acids: CAWARLLTNYGYTF.

This rearrangement joins TRBV7-3 to TRBJ2-1; either TRBD1 or TRBD2 may fit D (5 bases each). In germline, CDR1 is SGHTA, CDR2 FQGTGA. V lost 1 base and J 2 bases, leaving 12 bases between the germline ends. The CDR3 consists of 16 residues. CDR3 residues: CASSLMLGVPYNEQFF. CDR3 DNA sequence: TGTGCCAGCAGCTTAATGTTGGGGGTTCCCTACAATGAGCAGTTCTTC.

The chain couples TRBV7-2 to TRBJ1-3; no reliable D call. Germline assignment: CDR1 SGHTA and CDR2 FQGNSA. The CDR3 sequence is 14 residues long. The V end lost 1 base, the J end lost 7 bases, and 11 bases lay between the germline ends. CDR3 in DNA: TGTGCCAGCAGCTTAGAAGGGTTGAGGAACACCATATATTTT. It translates to CASSLEGLRNTIYF.

Concerning this clonotype: This sequence may be a read error, since a much larger clone differs from it by one base. The chain joins TRBV6-2 or TRBV6-3 to TRBJ2-3; no reliable D call. The CDR3 covers 11 residues. CDR1 is MNHEY, CDR2 SVGEGT, per germline. CDR3 sequence reads: CDSSFADTQYF. The CDR3 DNA is TGTGACAGCAGTTTTGCAGATACGCAGTATTTT.

This clonotype turned up a few times. The rearrangement joins TRBV3-1 to TRBJ2-1; 9 nucleotides match TRBD2. The CDR3 has 15 residues. Trimming cost V 3 bases and J 3 bases; bases outside gene matches: 3. CDR1 is LGHDT, CDR2 YNNKEL, per germline (reference sequence). As DNA, the CDR3 is TGTGCCAGCAGCCAGGCGGGAGGGTTCTACAATGAGCAGTTCTTC. Its translation is CASSQAGGFYNEQFF.

The CDR3 region has the DNA TGTGCCATCAGTGAACAACTATACGAGCAGTACTTC. Protein: CAISEQLYEQYF. This rearrangement joins TRBV10-3 to TRBJ2-7; D gene ambiguous. Trimming removed 3 bases at V and 4 bases at J, with 7 bases between. Per germline, CDR1 ENHRY and CDR2 SYGVKD. The CDR3 length is 12 residues.

For the CDR3, the DNA is TGTGCCAGCAGTGCCCCACAAAGGGGCACAGATACGCAGTATTTT. It yields the protein CASSAPQRGTDTQYF. The chain has TRBV6-1 and TRBJ2-3; D is unresolved. V was clipped by 4 bases and J by 1 base, with 12 bases between them. The germline V gene has CDR1 MNHNS and CDR2 SASEGT. This CDR3 has 15 amino acids.

This clonotype was recorded at least ten times. This chain uses TRBV6-1 with TRBJ2-5; 9 bases map to TRBD1. Per the germline V gene, CDR1 is MNHNS and CDR2 is SASEGT. After removal of 6 bases from V and 4 bases from J, the junction contained 3 bases not matched to a gene. The CDR3 is 13 amino acids. CDR3 residues: CASRQTGGETQYF. The CDR3 region has the DNA TGTGCCAGCAGACAGACAGGGGGAGAGACCCAGTACTTC.

The chain recombines TRBV2 with TRBJ2-1; TRBD1 matches 11 bases. The CDR3 runs 15 residues. The germline CDR1 and CDR2 sequences are SNHLY and FYNNEI. The V gene end was trimmed by 6 bases and the J gene end by 8 bases; junction bases not matched to a gene: 9. In nucleotides, the CDR3 is TGTGCCAGCAGCAGCCCGGGACAGGGGGTAGATGAGCAGTTCTTC. This translates into CASSSPGQGVDEQFF.

This clonotype was found a few times. This chain uses TRBV11-2 with TRBJ2-1; weak D call: TRBD2 (6 bases). Germline assignment: CDR1 SGHAT and CDR2 FQNNGV. The CDR3 contains 13 residues. V was shortened by 5 bases and J by 9 bases, with 14 bases between the two germline ends. The CDR3 reads CASSVPSASEQFF. The CDR3 nucleotides are TGTGCCAGCAGCGTTCCTAGCGCAAGTGAGCAGTTCTTC.

This sequence joins TRBV11-1 and TRBJ1-1; TRBD1 matches at 8 bases. The CDR3 sequence is 16 residues long. From germline, CDR1 is SGHAT and CDR2 FQDESV (reference sequence). J lost 1 base, V lost 4 bases, and 8 bases had no gene match. CDR3 bases: TGTGCCAGCAGCTCAGAGAGGACAGGGAGGAACACTGAAGCTTTCTTT. Translating it yields CASSSERTGRNTEAFF.

The table lists this clonotype with a count of one. It may be a read error: a sequence one base away is much more abundant. V usage is TRBV20-1 and J usage is TRBJ2-1; D gene uncertain. This CDR3 is built from 13 residues. Trimming shortened V by 6 bases and J by 0 bases, and 9 bases separated the two germline ends. The germline gives CDR1 DFQATT, CDR2 SNEGSKA (reference sequence). The CDR3 spells CSASEDSYNEQFF. The CDR3 DNA follows: TGCAGTGCCAGTGAGGACTCCTACAATGAGCAGTTCTTC.

Worth noting for this clonotype: Just one base apart from a much larger clone, this may be a read error. J is TRBJ2-5 and V is TRBV2; D not certain. The germline V gene has CDR1 SNHLY and CDR2 FYNNEI. V was cut by 6 bases and J by 6 bases, with 14 bases left in between. The CDR3 is 13 amino acids. In nucleotides, the CDR3 is TGTGCCAGCAGACTATCACCATTCCAGACCCAGTACTTC. Its translation: CASRLSPFQTQYF.

The chain combines TRBV18 with TRBJ2-1; no firm D call. Trimming took 3 bases from V and 0 from J, leaving 12 bases between them. The CDR3 length is 16 residues. The germline V gene has CDR1 KGHSH and CDR2 LQKENI. The CDR3 nucleotides read TGTGCCAGCTCACCGACCATGGTCAGCTCCTACAATGAGCAGTTCTTC. Amino acids: CASSPTMVSSYNEQFF.

This clonotype was recorded many times. This chain joins TRBV27 and TRBJ2-3; TRBD2 aligns across 10 bases. CDR3 length: 17 amino acids. V lost 3 bases to trimming and J lost 2 bases; unmatched junction nucleotides: 8. Germline V gene data show CDR1 as MNHEY and CDR2 as SMNVEV (reference sequence). CDR3 coding DNA: TGTGCCAGCAGTTTGGCTAGCGGGAGCATGTACACAGATACGCAGTATTTT. It encodes CASSLASGSMYTDTQYF.